The clone carrying this TCR beta chain occurred a few times. Its cognate antigen is unknown. This sample was included in a study of cytomegalovirus exposure and HLA in healthy donors. General study points: TCR beta V segments were, for the most part, productive about 87% or about 30% of the time in an earlier analysis. Researchers counted 180 or so TCR beta chains as cytomegalovirus-associated.

The donors (healthy individuals) were bone marrow donors. V shed 5 bases and J shed 5 bases, with 15 bases lying between them. The CDR3 sequence is 14 residues long. From germline, CDR1 is SGHTA and CDR2 FQGTGA. The PCR ran on 60 Vbeta and 13 Jbeta primers. Libraries were prepared by immunoSEQ multiplex PCR; TCRdb keeps only in-frame clonotypes and omits some of them. In the table there are approximately 100,000 clones, around 80% of which are singletons. Sequencing was performed on PBMCs. V usage is TRBV7-3 and J usage is TRBJ2-5; no clear D. The sequence was collected from a male donor in good health and CMV-seropositive. The chain's CDR3 is CASSQIGNGETQYF. The CDR3 coding sequence is TGTGCCAGCAGCCAAATCGGAAACGGGGAGACCCAGTACTTC.